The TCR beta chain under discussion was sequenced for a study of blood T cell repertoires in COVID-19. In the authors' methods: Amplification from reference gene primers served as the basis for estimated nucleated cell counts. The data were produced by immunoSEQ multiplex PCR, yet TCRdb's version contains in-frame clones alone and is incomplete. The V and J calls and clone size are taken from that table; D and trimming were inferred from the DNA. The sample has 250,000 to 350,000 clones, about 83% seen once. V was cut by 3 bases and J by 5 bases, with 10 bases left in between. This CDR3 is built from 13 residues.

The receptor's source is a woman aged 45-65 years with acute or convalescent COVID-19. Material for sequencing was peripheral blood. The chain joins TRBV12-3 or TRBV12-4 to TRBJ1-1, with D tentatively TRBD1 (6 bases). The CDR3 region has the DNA TGTGCCAGCAGTTTCAGGGGAGGGACTGAAGCTTTCTTT. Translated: CASSFRGGTEAFF.